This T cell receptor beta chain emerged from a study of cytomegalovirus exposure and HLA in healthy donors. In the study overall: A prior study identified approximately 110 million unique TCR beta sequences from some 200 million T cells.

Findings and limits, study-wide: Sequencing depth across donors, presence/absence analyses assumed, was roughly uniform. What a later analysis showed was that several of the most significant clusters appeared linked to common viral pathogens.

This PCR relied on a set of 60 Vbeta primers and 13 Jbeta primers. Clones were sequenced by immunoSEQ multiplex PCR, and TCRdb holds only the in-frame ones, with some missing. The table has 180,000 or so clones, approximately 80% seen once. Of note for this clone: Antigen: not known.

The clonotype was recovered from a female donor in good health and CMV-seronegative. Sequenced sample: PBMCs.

In DNA, the CDR3 is TGTGCCAGCAGCGTAGAGGGACAACTGCGACTCGGGGAGCTGTTTTTT. It specifies CASSVEGQLRLGELFF. The chain employs TRBV9 and TRBJ2-2; perhaps TRBD1 as D (6 bases). The CDR3 has 16 residues. Per germline, CDR1 SGDLS and CDR2 YYNGEE. V lost 0 bases to trimming and J lost 7 bases, with 16 bases between them. The whole variable domain, remainder taken from reference TRBV9 and TRBJ2-2, is DSGVTQTPKHLITATGQRVTLRCSPRSGDLSVYWYQQSLDQGLQFLIQYYNGEERAKGNILERFSAQQFPDLHSELNLSSLELGDSALYFCASSVEGQLRLGELFFGEGSRLTVL.